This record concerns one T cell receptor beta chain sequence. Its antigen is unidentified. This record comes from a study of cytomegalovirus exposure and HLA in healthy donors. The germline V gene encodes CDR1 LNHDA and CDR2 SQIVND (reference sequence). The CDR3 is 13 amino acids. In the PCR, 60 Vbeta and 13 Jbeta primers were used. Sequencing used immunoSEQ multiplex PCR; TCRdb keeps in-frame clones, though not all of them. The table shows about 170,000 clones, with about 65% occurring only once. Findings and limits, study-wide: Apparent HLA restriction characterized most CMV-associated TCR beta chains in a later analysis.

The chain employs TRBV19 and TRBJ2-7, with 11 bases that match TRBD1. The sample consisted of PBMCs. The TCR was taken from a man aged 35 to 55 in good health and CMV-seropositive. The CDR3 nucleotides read TGTGCTTCGAAGGGGACAGGGGGAGACGAGCAGTACTTC. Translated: CASKGTGGDEQYF.